A selection of T cell receptor beta chains follows, all from one sample in a study of identifying expanded T cells in peripheral blood. Sequencing used immunoSEQ multiplex PCR; TCRdb keeps in-frame clones, though not all of them. The data hold about 58,000 clones, with about nine tenths observed a single time. The sequenced sample was blood. The receptors here all came from a person aged 18 to 75 in good health. Both conserved end residues are part of each CDR3. A D gene is named only where the DNA matches it firmly. Part of the rows lack a size; the others show once, few, many or a class for expanded clones.

TRBV29-1	-	TRBD1	TRBJ1-2	CSVEGTGGDGYTF	TGCAGCGTTGAGGGTACAGGGGGCGACGGCTACACCTTC
TRBV2	-	-	TRBJ1-1	CASSEGANTEAFF	TGTGCCAGCAGTGAGGGGGCTAACACTGAAGCTTTCTTT
TRBV7-2	-	-	TRBJ1-1	CASSFSVNTEAFF	TGTGCCAGCAGCTTTTCGGTGAACACTGAAGCTTTCTTT
TRBV7-9	-	-	TRBJ1-2	CASSLGPQVYTF	TGTGCCAGCAGCTTAGGACCCCAGGTCTACACCTTC
TRBV19	-	-	TRBJ1-1	CASSSGGFTEAFF	TGTGCCAGTAGTTCGGGGGGCTTCACTGAAGCTTTCTTT
TRBV15	-	-	TRBJ2-3	CATSRDLPGITDTQYF	TGTGCCACCAGCAGAGATTTACCGGGGATCACAGATACGCAGTATTTT
TRBV19	once	-	TRBJ2-7	CASKEVPNSYEQYF	TGTGCCAGTAAAGAGGTCCCCAACTCCTACGAGCAGTACTTC
TRBV9	-	TRBD1	TRBJ1-2	CASSVAGGGYTF	TGTGCCAGCAGCGTCGCAGGGGGTGGCTACACCTTC
TRBV14	once	-	TRBJ2-6	CASSRDGLSSGANVLTF	TGTGCCAGCAGTCGGGACGGGCTTAGCTCTGGGGCCAACGTCCTGACTTTC
TRBV6-6	-	-	TRBJ2-3	CASRTGDTQYF	TGTGCCAGTAGAACGGGAGATACGCAGTATTTT
TRBV6-6	-	-	TRBJ1-5	CASSYLGQPQHF	TGTGCCAGCAGTTACCTTGGACAGCCCCAGCATTTT
TRBV7-9	-	TRBD2	TRBJ2-7	CASSPRPGLAEIYEQYF	TGTGCCAGCAGCCCACGCCCCGGACTAGCGGAGATCTACGAGCAGTACTTC
TRBV7-2	-	-	TRBJ2-6	CASSLAAGAGANVLTF	TGTGCCAGCAGCTTAGCCGCAGGCGCTGGGGCCAACGTCCTGACTTTC
TRBV30	-	-	TRBJ1-1	CAWEERGGYTEAFF	TGTGCCTGGGAGGAGAGGGGAGGATACACTGAAGCTTTCTTT
TRBV27	-	-	TRBJ2-1	CASSLAELSYNEQFF	TGTGCCAGCAGTTTGGCAGAGCTCTCCTACAATGAGCAGTTCTTC
TRBV19	-	-	TRBJ2-1	CATADGWGEQFF	TGTGCCACAGCGGACGGGTGGGGTGAGCAGTTCTTC
TRBV2	-	-	TRBJ1-4	CASSAAGATNEKLFF	TGTGCCAGCAGTGCCGCGGGTGCAACTAATGAAAAACTGTTTTTT
TRBV28	-	-	TRBJ2-3	CASSPYTDTQYF	TGTGCCAGCAGCCCATACACAGATACGCAGTATTTT
TRBV7-9	-	-	TRBJ2-5	CASTQRIQETQYF	TGTGCCAGCACCCAAAGGATCCAAGAGACCCAGTACTTC
TRBV7-9	-	-	TRBJ1-1	CASSFGNTEAFF	TGTGCCAGCAGCTTCGGGAACACTGAAGCTTTCTTT
TRBV4-2	-	TRBD1	TRBJ2-7	CASSLTGTGSYEQYF	TGTGCCAGCAGCCTGACCGGGACAGGGTCCTACGAGCAGTACTTC
TRBV29-1	-	TRBD2	TRBJ2-3	CSVGASGRTDTQYF	TGCAGCGTTGGGGCTAGCGGGAGAACCGATACGCAGTATTTT
TRBV28	-	-	TRBJ1-5	CASSSDSNQPQHF	TGTGCCAGCAGTAGTGATAGCAATCAGCCCCAGCATTTT
TRBV19	-	TRBD2	TRBJ2-7	CASSKGRVEVGEQYF	TGTGCCAGTAGCAAAGGGAGGGTTGAGGTTGGCGAGCAGTACTTC
TRBV5-6	-	-	TRBJ2-7	CASSLAVGRIYEQYF	TGTGCCAGCAGCTTGGCCGTCGGTCGAATCTACGAGCAGTACTTC
TRBV7-2	-	TRBD2	TRBJ2-5	CASSFRGEETQYF	TGTGCCAGCAGCTTCCGGGGGGAAGAGACCCAGTACTTC
TRBV5-5	-	-	TRBJ2-1	CASRTGINSYNEQFF	TGTGCCAGCAGGACGGGAATCAATTCCTACAATGAGCAGTTCTTC
TRBV10-2	-	-	TRBJ1-3	CASSEGRLTQGNTIYF	TGCGCCAGCAGTGAAGGAAGGTTAACACAAGGAAACACCATATATTTT
TRBV27	-	-	TRBJ2-7	CASSLDKNYEQYF	TGTGCCAGCAGTTTGGACAAGAACTACGAGCAGTACTTC
TRBV7-9	few	-	TRBJ2-1	CASSLGSGYNEQFF	TGTGCCAGCAGCTTAGGGAGCGGTTACAATGAGCAGTTCTTC
TRBV9	-	TRBD2	TRBJ2-1	CASSVADGGAHEQFF	TGTGCCAGCAGCGTAGCTGACGGGGGGGCCCATGAGCAGTTCTTC
TRBV4-1	-	-	TRBJ2-5	CASSPNRDVRETQYF	TGCGCCAGCAGCCCCAACCGGGACGTGAGGGAGACCCAGTACTTC
TRBV19	few	-	TRBJ1-6	CASSISGGLANSPLHF	TGTGCCAGTAGTATTTCTGGGGGGCTCGCGAATTCACCCCTCCACTTT
TRBV6-5	-	-	TRBJ1-4	CASSYSGVTKLFF	TGTGCCAGCAGTTACTCCGGGGTAACAAAACTGTTTTTT
TRBV4-1	-	TRBD1	TRBJ2-7	CASSQEPGTGSYEQYF	TGCGCCAGCAGCCAAGAGCCCGGGACAGGCTCCTACGAGCAGTACTTC
TRBV30	few	TRBD1	TRBJ1-2	CAWSLRDRLYGYTF	TGTGCCTGGAGTCTCCGGGACAGACTTTATGGCTACACCTTC
TRBV7-9	-	-	TRBJ2-1	CASSLVRGDEQFF	TGTGCCAGCAGCTTAGTCCGAGGCGATGAGCAGTTCTTC
TRBV2	-	TRBD1	TRBJ1-3	CASSEGRGLANTIYF	TGTGCCAGCAGTGAGGGCAGGGGGCTTGCAAACACCATATATTTT
TRBV6-5	-	TRBD2	TRBJ2-7	CASSYSRLANEQYF	TGTGCCAGCAGTTACTCGAGACTAGCCAACGAGCAGTACTTC
TRBV28	-	TRBD1	TRBJ1-4	CASRGTGGTDREKLFF	TGTGCCAGCAGGGGGACAGGGGGCACGGATAGGGAAAAACTGTTTTTT
TRBV11-2	-	-	TRBJ2-7	CASSFGQGGEQYF	TGTGCCAGCAGCTTTGGTCAGGGAGGCGAGCAGTACTTC
TRBV19	-	TRBD2	TRBJ2-1	CASSHLAAGSYNEQFF	TGTGCCAGTAGTCACCTAGCGGCCGGGTCCTACAATGAGCAGTTCTTC
TRBV6-1	-	-	TRBJ1-1	CASSEAGRAEAFF	TGTGCCAGCAGTGAAGCGGGCAGGGCCGAGGCTTTCTTT